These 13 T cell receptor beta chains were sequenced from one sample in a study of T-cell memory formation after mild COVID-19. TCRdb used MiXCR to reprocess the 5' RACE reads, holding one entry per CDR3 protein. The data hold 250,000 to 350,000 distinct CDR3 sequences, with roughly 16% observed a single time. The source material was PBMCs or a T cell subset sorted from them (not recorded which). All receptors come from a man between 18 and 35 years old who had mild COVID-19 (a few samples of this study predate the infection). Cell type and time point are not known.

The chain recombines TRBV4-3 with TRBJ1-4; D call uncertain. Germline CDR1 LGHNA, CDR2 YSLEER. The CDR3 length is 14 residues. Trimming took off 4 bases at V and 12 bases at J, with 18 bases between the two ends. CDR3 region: CASSRAFGHGELFF. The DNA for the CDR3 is TGCGCCAGCAGCCGGGCCTTTGGCCACGGGGAACTGTTTTTT.

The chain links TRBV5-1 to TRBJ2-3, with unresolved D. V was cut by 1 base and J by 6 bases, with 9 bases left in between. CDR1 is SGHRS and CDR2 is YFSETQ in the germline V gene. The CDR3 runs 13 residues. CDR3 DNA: TGCGCCAGCAGCTTGCTGGATAGGGATACGCAGTATTTT. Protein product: CASSLLDRDTQYF.

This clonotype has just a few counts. DNA of the CDR3: TGTGCCAGCAGCCAAGTACCTAACTCCGAGCAGTACTTC. This codes for CASSQVPNSEQYF. The rearrangement joins TRBV3-1 to TRBJ2-7; unclear D gene. V was trimmed by 1 base and J by 6 bases, leaving 10 bases between them. This CDR3 spans 13 amino acids. The germline V gene has CDR1 LGHDT and CDR2 YNNKEL (reference sequence).

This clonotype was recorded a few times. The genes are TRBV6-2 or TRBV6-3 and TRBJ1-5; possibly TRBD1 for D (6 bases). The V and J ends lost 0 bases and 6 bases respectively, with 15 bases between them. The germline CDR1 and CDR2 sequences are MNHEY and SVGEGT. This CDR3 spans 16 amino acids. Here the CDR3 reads CASSYSPHRVSQPQHF. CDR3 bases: TGTGCCAGCAGTTACTCGCCCCACAGGGTTAGTCAGCCCCAGCATTTT.

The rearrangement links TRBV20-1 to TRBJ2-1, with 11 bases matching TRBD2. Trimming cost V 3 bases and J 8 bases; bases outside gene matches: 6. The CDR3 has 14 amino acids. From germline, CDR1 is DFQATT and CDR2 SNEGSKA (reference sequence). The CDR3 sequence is CSARTSGEGDEQFF. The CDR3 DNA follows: TGCAGTGCTAGGACTAGCGGGGAGGGCGATGAGCAGTTCTTC.

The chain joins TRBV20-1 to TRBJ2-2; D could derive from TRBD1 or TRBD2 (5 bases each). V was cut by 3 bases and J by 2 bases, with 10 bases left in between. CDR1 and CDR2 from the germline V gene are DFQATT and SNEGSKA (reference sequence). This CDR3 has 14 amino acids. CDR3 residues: CSASGTTNTGELFF. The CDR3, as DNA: TGCAGTGCTAGTGGGACCACAAACACCGGGGAGCTGTTTTTT.

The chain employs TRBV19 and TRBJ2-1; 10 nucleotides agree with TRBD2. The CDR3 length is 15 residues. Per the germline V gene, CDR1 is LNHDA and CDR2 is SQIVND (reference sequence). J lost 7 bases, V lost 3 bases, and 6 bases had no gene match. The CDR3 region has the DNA TGTGCCAGTAGTATCTTACTAGCGGGACCTAATGAGCAGTTCTTC. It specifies CASSILLAGPNEQFF.

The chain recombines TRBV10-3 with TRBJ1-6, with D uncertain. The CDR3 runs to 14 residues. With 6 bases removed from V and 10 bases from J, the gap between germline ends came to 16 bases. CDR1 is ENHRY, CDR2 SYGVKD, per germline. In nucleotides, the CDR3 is TGTGCCATCAGGGGTCCGGCTCGACCCTCACCCCTCCACTTT. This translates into CAIRGPARPSPLHF.

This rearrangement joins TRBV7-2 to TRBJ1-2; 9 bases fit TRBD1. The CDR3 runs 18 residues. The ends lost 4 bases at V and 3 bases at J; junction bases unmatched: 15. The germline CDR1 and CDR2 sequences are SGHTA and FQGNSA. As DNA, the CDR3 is TGTGCCAGCAGCTCGGGACAGGGTGGTATGGGAGGTTACTATGGCTACACCTTC. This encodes CASSSGQGGMGGYYGYTF. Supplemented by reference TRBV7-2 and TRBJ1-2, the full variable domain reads GAGVSQSPSNKVTEKGKDVELRCDPISGHTALYWYRQSLGQGLEFLIYFQGNSAPDKSGLPSDRFSAERTGGSVSTLTIQRTQQEDSAVYLCASSSGQGGMGGYYGYTFGSGTRLTVV.

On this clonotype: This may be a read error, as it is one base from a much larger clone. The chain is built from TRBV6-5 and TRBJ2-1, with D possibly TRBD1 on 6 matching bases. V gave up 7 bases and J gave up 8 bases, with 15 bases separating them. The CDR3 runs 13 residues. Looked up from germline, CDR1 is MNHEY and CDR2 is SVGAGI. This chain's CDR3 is CASILRGWDEQFF. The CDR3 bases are TGTGCCAGCATCCTCAGGGGTTGGGATGAGCAGTTCTTC.

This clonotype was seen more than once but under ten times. CDR3 in DNA: TGTGCCAGCAGCTATTTACAGTCCGGTACGCAGTATTTT. Encoded protein: CASSYLQSGTQYF. The chain combines TRBV7-2 with TRBJ2-3; D remains unclear. Germline CDR1 SGHTA, CDR2 FQGNSA. Trimming pared 4 bases from V and 8 bases from J, leaving 13 bases between. This CDR3 contains 13 residues.

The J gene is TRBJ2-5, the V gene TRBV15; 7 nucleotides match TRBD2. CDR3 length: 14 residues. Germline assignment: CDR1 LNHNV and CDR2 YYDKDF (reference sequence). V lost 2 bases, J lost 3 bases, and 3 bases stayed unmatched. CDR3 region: CATSRRSGEETQYF. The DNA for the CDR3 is TGTGCCACCAGCAGAAGGAGCGGGGAAGAGACCCAGTACTTC. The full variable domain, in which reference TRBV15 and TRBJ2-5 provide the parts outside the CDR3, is DAMVIQNPRYQVTQFGKPVTLSCSQTLNHNVMYWYQQKSSQAPKLLFHYYDKDFNNEADTPDNFQSRRPNTSFCFLDIRSPGLGDTAMYLCATSRRSGEETQYFGPGTRLLVL.

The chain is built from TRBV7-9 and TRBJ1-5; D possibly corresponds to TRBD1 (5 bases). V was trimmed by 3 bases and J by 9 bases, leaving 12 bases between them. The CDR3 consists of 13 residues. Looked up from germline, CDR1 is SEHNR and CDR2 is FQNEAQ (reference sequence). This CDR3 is CASSLGQGGPQHF. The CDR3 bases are TGTGCCAGCAGCTTGGGCCAGGGAGGGCCCCAGCATTTT.